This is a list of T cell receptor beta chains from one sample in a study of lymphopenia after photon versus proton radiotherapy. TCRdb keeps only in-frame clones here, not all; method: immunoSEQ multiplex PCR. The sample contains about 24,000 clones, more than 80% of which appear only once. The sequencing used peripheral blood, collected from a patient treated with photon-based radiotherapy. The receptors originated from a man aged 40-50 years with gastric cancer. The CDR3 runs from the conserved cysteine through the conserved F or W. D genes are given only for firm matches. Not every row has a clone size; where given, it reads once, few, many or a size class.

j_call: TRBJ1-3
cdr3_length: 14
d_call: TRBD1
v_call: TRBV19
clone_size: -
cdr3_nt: TGTGCCAGTATAAGGACAGGCTCTGGAAACACCATATATTTT
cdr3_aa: CASIRTGSGNTIYF

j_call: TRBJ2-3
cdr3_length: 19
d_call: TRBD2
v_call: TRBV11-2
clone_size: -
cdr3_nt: TGTGCCAGCAGCCTATTATATGGGAGCGCGGGGGGGCGGCCAGATACGCAGTATTTT
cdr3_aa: CASSLLYGSAGGRPDTQYF

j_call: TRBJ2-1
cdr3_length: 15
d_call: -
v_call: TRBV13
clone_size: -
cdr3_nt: TGTGCCAGCAGCTCGCGGGGTGGAGGGTACAATGAGCAGTTCTTC
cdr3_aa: CASSSRGGGYNEQFF

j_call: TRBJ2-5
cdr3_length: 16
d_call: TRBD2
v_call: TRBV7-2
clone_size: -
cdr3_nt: TGTGCCAGCAGCTTAGCGTGGCGGGGGAGCCAAGAGACCCAGTACTTC
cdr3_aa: CASSLAWRGSQETQYF

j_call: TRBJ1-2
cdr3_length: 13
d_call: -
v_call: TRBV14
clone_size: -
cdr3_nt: TGTGCCAGCAGCCAAAACCGGGTGGGGGGCTACACCTTC
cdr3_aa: CASSQNRVGGYTF

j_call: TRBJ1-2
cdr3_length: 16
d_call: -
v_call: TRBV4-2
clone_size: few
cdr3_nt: TGTGCCAGCAGCCTTATCCTGGGGGAAGGGCTGGATGGCTACACCTTC
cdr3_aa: CASSLILGEGLDGYTF

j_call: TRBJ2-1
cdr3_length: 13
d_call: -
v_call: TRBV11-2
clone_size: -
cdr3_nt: TGTGCCAGCAGCTTAGTGTCCTACAATGAGCAGTTCTTC
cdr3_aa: CASSLVSYNEQFF

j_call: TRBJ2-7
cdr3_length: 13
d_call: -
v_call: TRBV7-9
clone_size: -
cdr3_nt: TGTGCCAGCAGCCCGCCCTCCTCCTACGAGCAGTACTTC
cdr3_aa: CASSPPSSYEQYF

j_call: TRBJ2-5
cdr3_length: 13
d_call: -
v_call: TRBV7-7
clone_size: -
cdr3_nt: TGTGCCAGCAGCTCAGGACTCGCCGGGACCCAGTACTTC
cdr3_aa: CASSSGLAGTQYF

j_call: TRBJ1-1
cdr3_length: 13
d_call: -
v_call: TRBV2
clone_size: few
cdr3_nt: TGTGCCAGCACCCGGGTGGAGGGCACTGAAGCTTTCTTT
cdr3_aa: CASTRVEGTEAFF

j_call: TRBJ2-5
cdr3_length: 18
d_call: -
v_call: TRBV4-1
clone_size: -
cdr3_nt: TGCGCCAGCAGCCATAAAGCGAGGAGGGAGGTGGGGCAAGAGACCCAGTACTTC
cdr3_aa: CASSHKARREVGQETQYF